This T cell receptor beta chain emerged from a study of neoadjuvant anti-PD-1 for oral cavity cancer. CDR3 length equals 13 residues. Germline CDR1 SGHNT, CDR2 YENEEA. V lost 5 bases, J lost 5 bases, and 7 bases lay in between. Profiled with immunoSEQ multiplex PCR; TCRdb holds only in-frame clones, not every one. Among thousands of clones listed, nearly 70% were seen once. Documented time point: after neoadjuvant nivolumab, at surgical resection. PBMCs were not maintained or expanded in culture before analysis. The TCR originated in a person aged 35-80 years with oral cavity squamous cell carcinoma. This chain connects TRBV11-3 to TRBJ2-6; D unclear. This specimen consisted of PBMCs, obtained after nivolumab (anti-PD-1) treatment. CDR3 protein: CASSPPRANVLTF. The DNA for the CDR3 is TGTGCCAGCAGCCCCCCTCGGGCCAACGTCCTGACTTTC.